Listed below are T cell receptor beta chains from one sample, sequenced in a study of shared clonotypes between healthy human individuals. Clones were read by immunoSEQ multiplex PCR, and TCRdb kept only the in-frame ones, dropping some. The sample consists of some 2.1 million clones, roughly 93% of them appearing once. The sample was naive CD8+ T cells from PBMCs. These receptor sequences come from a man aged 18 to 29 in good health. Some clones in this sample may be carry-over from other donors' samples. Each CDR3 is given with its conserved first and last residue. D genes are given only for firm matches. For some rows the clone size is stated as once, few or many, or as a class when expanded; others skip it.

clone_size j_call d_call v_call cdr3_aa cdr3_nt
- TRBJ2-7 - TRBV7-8 CASSLGQPSSYEQYF TGTGCCAGCAGCTTAGGACAGCCTAGCTCCTACGAGCAGTACTTC
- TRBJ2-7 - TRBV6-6 CASSSRFREQYF TGTGCCAGCAGCTCGAGGTTTCGAGAGCAGTACTTC
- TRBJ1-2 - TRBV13 CASSLGRRPQEGDTF TGTGCCAGCAGCTTAGGACGGCGTCCCCAGGAGGGTGACACCTTC
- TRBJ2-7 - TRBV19 CASQGHYEQYF TGTGCCAGTCAAGGGCATTACGAGCAGTACTTC
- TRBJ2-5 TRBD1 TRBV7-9 CASSPGTVFEETQYF TGTGCCAGCAGCCCCGGGACAGTATTTGAAGAGACCCAGTACTTC
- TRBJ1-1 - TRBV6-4 CASSPHHGEKTEAFF TGTGCCAGCAGTCCCCACCACGGAGAGAAGACTGAAGCTTTCTTT
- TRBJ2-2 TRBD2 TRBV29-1 CSVEDRESGSGSYRELFF TGCAGCGTTGAAGATCGGGAGTCGGGTAGCGGGAGCTATAGGGAGCTGTTTTTT
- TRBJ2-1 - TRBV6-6 CASSPWTNEQFF TGTGCCAGCAGTCCGTGGACCAATGAGCAGTTCTTC
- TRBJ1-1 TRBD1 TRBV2 CASSGIGQARWAFF TGTGCCAGCAGTGGTATAGGACAGGCCCGGTGGGCTTTCTTT
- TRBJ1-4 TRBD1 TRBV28 CASRYQGADEKLFF TGTGCCAGCAGATACCAGGGGGCGGATGAAAAACTGTTTTTT
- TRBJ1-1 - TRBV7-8 CASSLFPGVRTEAFF TGTGCCAGCAGCTTATTCCCAGGGGTTAGGACTGAAGCTTTCTTT
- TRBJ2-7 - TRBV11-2 CASSLLSPRAYF TGTGCCAGCAGCTTACTGTCCCCACGGGCCTACTTC
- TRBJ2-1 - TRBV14 CASSNRLSRRFF TGTGCCAGCAGCAACCGTCTGAGTCGGCGGTTCTTC
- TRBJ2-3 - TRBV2 CASRVPVGANTQYF TGTGCCAGCAGGGTTCCGGTGGGAGCTAATACGCAGTATTTT
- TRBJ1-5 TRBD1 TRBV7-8 CASSSLRTGANQPQHF TGTGCCAGCAGCTCCCTAAGGACAGGGGCGAACCAGCCCCAGCATTTT
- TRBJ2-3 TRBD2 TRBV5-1 CASSLRTSGSLPDTQYF TGCGCCAGCAGCTTAAGGACTAGCGGGAGTCTGCCAGATACGCAGTATTTT
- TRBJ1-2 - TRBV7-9 CASSFFLPENYGYTF TGTGCCAGCAGCTTCTTTCTGCCCGAGAACTATGGCTACACCTTC
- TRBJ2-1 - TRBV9 CASSVGGGGYNEQFF TGTGCCAGCAGCGTAGGCGGGGGCGGATACAATGAGCAGTTCTTC
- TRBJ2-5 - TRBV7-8 CASNRGGGNQETQYF TGTGCCAGCAACAGGGGCGGGGGGAATCAAGAGACCCAGTACTTC
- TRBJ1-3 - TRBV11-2 CASSLKPLSGNTIYF TGTGCCAGCAGCTTAAAACCCCTCTCTGGAAACACCATATATTTT
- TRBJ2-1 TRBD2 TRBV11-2 CASSFLAGGTHNEQFF TGTGCCAGCAGCTTCTTAGCGGGAGGGACCCACAATGAGCAGTTCTTC
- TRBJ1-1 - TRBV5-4 CASSPATGMETEAFF TGCGCCAGCAGCCCCGCAACAGGGATGGAGACTGAAGCTTTCTTT
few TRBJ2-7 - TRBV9 CASSGGAETYEQYF TGTGCCAGCAGCGGAGGTGCAGAGACCTACGAGCAGTACTTC
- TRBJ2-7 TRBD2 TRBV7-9 CASSSRTSGRLDEQYF TGTGCCAGCAGCTCAAGGACTAGCGGGAGGTTGGACGAGCAGTACTTC
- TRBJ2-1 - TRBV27 CASSHQGGIGYNEQFF TGTGCCAGCAGCCACCAGGGCGGGATAGGGTACAATGAGCAGTTCTTC
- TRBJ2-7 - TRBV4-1 CASSQDIRTAYEQYF TGCGCCAGCAGCCAAGATATTCGGACAGCCTACGAGCAGTACTTC
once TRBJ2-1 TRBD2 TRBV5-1 CASSRQVSGRADEQFF TGCGCCAGCAGCCGACAAGTCAGCGGGAGGGCCGATGAGCAGTTCTTC
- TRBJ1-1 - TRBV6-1 CASSEVRGGQIGNTEAFF TGTGCCAGCAGTGAAGTTCGGGGGGGGCAAATAGGGAACACTGAAGCTTTCTTT
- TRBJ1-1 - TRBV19 CASSSGSRPEAFF TGTGCCAGTAGCTCCGGATCGAGACCTGAAGCTTTCTTT
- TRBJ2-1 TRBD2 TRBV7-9 CASSVAGEGNNEQFF TGTGCCAGCAGTGTAGCGGGAGAGGGGAACAATGAGCAGTTCTTC
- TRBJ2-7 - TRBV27 CASSFVGTYEQYF TGTGCCAGCAGTTTCGTGGGTACCTACGAGCAGTACTTC
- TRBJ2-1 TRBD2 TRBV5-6 CASSSKVAGRYNEQFF TGTGCCAGCAGCTCCAAGGTAGCGGGGCGGTACAATGAGCAGTTCTTC
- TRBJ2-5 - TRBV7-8 CASSLGQRETQYF TGTGCCAGCAGCTTAGGTCAGCGAGAGACCCAGTACTTC
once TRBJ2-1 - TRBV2 CASSGAQSSYNEQFF TGTGCCAGCAGTGGGGCACAGAGCTCCTACAATGAGCAGTTCTTC
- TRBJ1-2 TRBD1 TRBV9 CASSMSRDRGLNYGYTF TGTGCCAGCAGCATGAGCCGGGACAGGGGACTGAACTATGGCTACACCTTC
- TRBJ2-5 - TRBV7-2 CASRPTYVSWETQYF TGTGCCAGCAGACCGACTTATGTATCTTGGGAGACCCAGTACTTC
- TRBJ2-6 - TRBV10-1 CASGADRASTGANVLTF TGCGCCAGCGGGGCAGATCGGGCCTCAACTGGGGCCAACGTCCTGACTTTC
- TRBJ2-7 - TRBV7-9 CASSPGRFDEQYF TGTGCCAGCAGTCCCGGGAGATTCGACGAGCAGTACTTC
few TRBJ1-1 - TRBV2 CASSEDRNTEAFF TGTGCCAGCAGCGAGGACAGGAACACTGAAGCTTTCTTT
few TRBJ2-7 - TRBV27 CASSLGLTYEQYF TGTGCCAGCAGTTTAGGGCTGACCTACGAGCAGTACTTC
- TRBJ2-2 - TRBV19 CASSINRRDTGELFF TGTGCCAGTAGTATCAATCGCAGGGACACCGGGGAGCTGTTTTTT
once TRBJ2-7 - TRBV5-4 CASSLARSGEQYF TGTGCCAGCAGCTTGGCCCGGTCGGGTGAGCAGTACTTC
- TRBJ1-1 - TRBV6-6 CASSYGQGDAFF TGTGCCAGCAGTTACGGGCAGGGAGACGCTTTCTTT
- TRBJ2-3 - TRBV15 CATSRLAKNTDTQYF TGTGCCACCAGCAGACTAGCGAAAAACACAGATACGCAGTATTTT
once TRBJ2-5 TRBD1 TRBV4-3 CASSRPLRDRRQETQYF TGCGCCAGCAGCAGACCCCTACGGGACAGACGACAAGAGACCCAGTACTTC
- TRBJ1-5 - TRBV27 CASSLLGSNQPQHF TGTGCCAGCAGTTTATTGGGCAGCAATCAGCCCCAGCATTTT
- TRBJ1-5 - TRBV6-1 CASSRLTGNNQPQHF TGTGCCAGCAGTCGACTCACAGGGAACAATCAGCCCCAGCATTTT
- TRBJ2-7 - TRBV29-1 CSVAPGPNSYEQYF TGCAGCGTTGCCCCGGGACCTAACTCCTACGAGCAGTACTTC
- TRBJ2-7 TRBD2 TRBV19 CATSASGSYEQYF TGTGCCACCTCCGCTAGCGGGAGCTACGAGCAGTACTTC
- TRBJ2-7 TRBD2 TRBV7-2 CASSFDELAVYEQYF TGTGCCAGCAGCTTCGATGAACTAGCGGTATACGAGCAGTACTTC